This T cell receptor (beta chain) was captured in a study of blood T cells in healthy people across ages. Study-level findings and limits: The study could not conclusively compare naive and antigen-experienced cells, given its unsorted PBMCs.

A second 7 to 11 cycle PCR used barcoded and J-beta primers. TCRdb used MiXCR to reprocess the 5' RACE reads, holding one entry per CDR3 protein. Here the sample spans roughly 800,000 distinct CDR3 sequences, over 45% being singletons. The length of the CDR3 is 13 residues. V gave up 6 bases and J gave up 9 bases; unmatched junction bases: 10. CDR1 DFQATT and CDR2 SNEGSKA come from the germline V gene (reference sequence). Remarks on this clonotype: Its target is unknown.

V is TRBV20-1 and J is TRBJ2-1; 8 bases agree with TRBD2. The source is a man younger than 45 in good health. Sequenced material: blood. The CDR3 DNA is TGCAGTGCCTCCAGGGGACTAGAACCTGAGCAGTTCTTC. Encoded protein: CSASRGLEPEQFF.